The rows below give T cell receptor beta chains drawn from one sample of a study of siplizumab effects on memory and regulatory T cells. Clones were sequenced by immunoSEQ multiplex PCR, and TCRdb holds only the in-frame ones, with some missing. The table includes more than 75,000 clones, roughly 93% detected once. What was sequenced was CD8+ T cells sorted from blood. These receptors were obtained from a human donor in good health. Both conserved end residues are part of each CDR3. Each record gives: V gene, D gene, clone size, J gene, CDR3 protein, CDR3 DNA. A D gene is named only where the DNA matches it firmly. Size tells how often a clone was seen (once, few, many) or the class of an expanded clone, and some rows leave it out.

TRBV19,.,.,TRBJ2-1,CASSISEPYNEQFF,TGTGCCAGTAGTATCAGTGAACCCTACAATGAGCAGTTCTTC
TRBV18,TRBD1,.,TRBJ2-1,CASSPGDRGYNEQFF,TGTGCCAGCTCACCAGGGGACAGGGGTTACAATGAGCAGTTCTTC
TRBV29-1,.,.,TRBJ1-1,CSVRGTEAFF,TGCAGCGTGCGGGGGACTGAAGCTTTCTTT
TRBV5-4,.,.,TRBJ2-7,CASSPSYEQYF,TGTGCCAGCTCCCCTAGCTACGAGCAGTACTTC
TRBV13,TRBD1,.,TRBJ2-5,CASSARDRGYQETQYF,TGTGCCAGCAGCGCTAGGGACAGAGGGTACCAAGAGACCCAGTACTTC
TRBV7-6,TRBD1,.,TRBJ2-7,CASSPISPQGIPYEQYF,TGTGCCAGCAGCCCCATCTCGCCACAGGGGATACCCTACGAGCAGTACTTC
TRBV27,TRBD2,.,TRBJ2-5,CASSLYRGGETQYF,TGTGCCAGCAGTTTATACCGGGGAGGGGAGACCCAGTACTTC
TRBV6-5,TRBD1,.,TRBJ2-1,CASSVGTGTEQFF,TGTGCCAGCAGCGTTGGGACAGGCACTGAGCAGTTCTTC
TRBV27,.,.,TRBJ1-5,CASSLLDSNQPQHF,TGTGCCAGCAGTTTACTCGATTCCAATCAGCCCCAGCATTTT
TRBV27,TRBD2,once,TRBJ2-3,CASNPLGLAGEGTDTQYF,TGTGCCAGCAACCCCCTGGGACTAGCGGGAGAGGGGACAGATACGCAGTATTTT
TRBV4-2,TRBD1,.,TRBJ1-5,CASSQDRGGQGNQPQHF,TGTGCCAGCAGCCAAGATCGAGGGGGACAGGGAAATCAGCCCCAGCATTTT
TRBV29-1,.,.,TRBJ1-1,CSALRDGTEAFF,TGCAGCGCCCTACGGGACGGCACTGAAGCTTTCTTT
TRBV7-9,.,.,TRBJ2-2,CASSQQGNTGELFF,TGTGCCAGCAGCCAGCAGGGGAACACCGGGGAGCTGTTTTTT
TRBV4-3,TRBD1,.,TRBJ2-7,CASSQTTGGTYEQYF,TGCGCCAGCAGCCAAACGACAGGGGGCACCTACGAGCAGTACTTC
TRBV27,TRBD1,.,TRBJ2-5,CASRSGQGTGETQYF,TGTGCCAGCAGGTCCGGACAGGGAACCGGGGAGACCCAGTACTTC
TRBV5-6,.,.,TRBJ2-7,CASSLLGYEQYF,TGTGCCAGCAGCTTGCTGGGCTACGAGCAGTACTTC
TRBV7-9,TRBD1,.,TRBJ2-1,CASSQKPQGERYNEQFF,TGTGCCAGCAGTCAAAAACCTCAGGGGGAAAGATACAATGAGCAGTTCTTC
TRBV15,TRBD2,.,TRBJ2-1,CATSAPGLANNEQFF,TGTGCCACCAGCGCTCCGGGACTAGCGAACAATGAGCAGTTCTTC
TRBV7-9,.,.,TRBJ2-7,CASSLGRDLYEQYF,TGTGCCAGCAGCTTAGGAAGGGACCTTTACGAGCAGTACTTC
TRBV27,.,.,TRBJ1-1,CASSHPGGSTEAFF,TGTGCCAGCAGTCATCCGGGGGGTAGCACTGAAGCTTTCTTT